This T cell receptor (beta chain) was sequenced for a study of Ad26.COV2.S vaccination and SARS-CoV-2 variants (TCRdb year 2021). Turning to the overall study: Vaccine-arm donors were drawn from COV1001, a multicentre, randomized, double-blind, placebo-controlled phase I-IIa trial of Ad26.COV2.S in healthy adults. Ad26.COV2.S was given intramuscularly at 5x10^10 or 1x10^11 viral particles, as a single shot or as two shots 56 days apart. The specificity and breadth of SARS-CoV-2-reactive T cell receptors after Ad26.COV2.S vaccination were assessed by TCRbeta repertoire sequencing. The TCR-sequenced set comprised about 32 samples: some 19 Ad26.COV2.S vaccine recipients, 5 placebo recipients and 8 SARS-CoV-2 convalescent individuals. Trial participants were randomized into five groups of five, in which low-dose or high-dose Ad26.COV2.S was given once or twice, or placebo was given on both occasions. Investigators remained blinded to trial group allocation during experiments and outcome assessment. General conclusions and limits of the study: The study was not powered for comparison of responses between vaccine doses or regimens. The authors noted that total T cell responses may have been underestimated by the TCR breadth and depth analyses. Vaccine and placebo recipients had comparable non-spike TCR breadth, which fits with the vaccine containing only spike. Spike-specific TCR breadth was higher in Ad26.COV2.S recipients than in placebo recipients (P = 0.0014). Substantial breadth of spike-specific CD8+ and CD4+ T cell responses was reported after vaccination.

The immunoSEQ Assay was the method used to sequence TCRbeta CDR3 regions. After extraction, genomic DNA underwent amplification by bias-controlled multiplex PCR, followed by high-throughput sequencing. Per the source publication's procedure: Collapsing and filtering of sequences were performed to quantify the absolute abundance of each unique TCRbeta CDR3 region. T cell fraction was estimated by normalizing TCRbeta template counts to usable DNA, with usable DNA measured through amplification of reference genes found in all nucleated cells. Repertoire TCRs were annotated as SARS-CoV-2-specific when V gene, CDR3 amino acid sequence and J gene were exactly matched to a known reactive TCR set. The reference SARS-CoV-2 TCR set was obtained from MIRA and was filtered for enrichment in COVID-19-positive ImmuneCODE repertoires, whereby public or cross-reactive TCRs were removed. Using the MIRA antigens, annotated TCRs were further analysed by specific ORF or by position within an ORF. Depth was the summed frequency of annotated unique rearrangements, while breadth was defined as annotated unique rearrangements over total unique productive rearrangements. Two-sided Wilcoxon rank-sum tests were applied when comparing TCR breadth between groups. TCRdb mirrors the immuneACCESS table, restricted to in-frame sequences. Some clones are absent from its copies; in checked studies, under half trace to an unresolved V gene, and the reason for the others is unknown. V, J and clone size are those of that table, while D and trimming were read from the DNA. The sample records about 460,000 clones, about 88% of which are singletons. Roughly 1.7% of the sample belongs to the ten largest clones.

The sample's treatment or condition label, in plain terms: 15 to 20 received Ad26.COV2.S at low or high dose, single or two shots; 5 received placebo; per-sample allocation not given. For vaccine and placebo recipients, the sequenced repertoires came from samples collected on day 63 after the first injection. Cohort 1b enrolled 20 to 30 adults aged 18-55 years at a single site in Boston, USA, between 29 July and 7 August 2020. Ad26.COV2.S consisted of a replication-incompetent adenovirus type 26 vector by which a prefusion-stabilized SARS-CoV-2 spike protein from the original Wuhan strain was expressed. Germline trimming amounts to 3 bases on V and 5 bases on J, with 6 as the count of junction bases outside the gene matches. The CDR3 contains 15 residues, cysteine and phenylalanine counted. Only the CDR3 region is kept as DNA, spanning 45 bases read in frame from base 1. In the germline V gene, CDR1 corresponds to SGHRS and CDR2 to YFSETQ.

A note on this clone: Its binding antigen is unknown. No quality values exist for individual bases; no much larger clone is one base distant.

The TCR sequence derives from a person between 18 and 65 years old who received the Ad26.COV2.S COVID-19 vaccine or a placebo. The specimen was peripheral blood, collected in a trial of Ad26.COV2.S vaccine versus placebo. The chain links TRBV5-1 with TRBJ1-2; TRBD1 aligns with 11 central bases. The encoded CDR3 is CASSWAGQGGYGYTF. The sequenced DNA is TGCGCCAGCAGCTGGGCGGGACAGGGGGGATATGGCTACACCTTC.